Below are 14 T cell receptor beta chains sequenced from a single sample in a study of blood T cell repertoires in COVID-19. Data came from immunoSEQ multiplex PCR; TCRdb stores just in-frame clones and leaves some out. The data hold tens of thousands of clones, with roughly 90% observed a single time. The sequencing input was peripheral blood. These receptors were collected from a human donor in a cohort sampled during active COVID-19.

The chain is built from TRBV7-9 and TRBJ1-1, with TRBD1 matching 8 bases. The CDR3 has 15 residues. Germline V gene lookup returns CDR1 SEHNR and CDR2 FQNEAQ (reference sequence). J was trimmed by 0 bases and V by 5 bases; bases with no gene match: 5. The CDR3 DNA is TGTGCCAGCAGCATAAGACAGGGGATGAACACTGAAGCTTTCTTT. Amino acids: CASSIRQGMNTEAFF.

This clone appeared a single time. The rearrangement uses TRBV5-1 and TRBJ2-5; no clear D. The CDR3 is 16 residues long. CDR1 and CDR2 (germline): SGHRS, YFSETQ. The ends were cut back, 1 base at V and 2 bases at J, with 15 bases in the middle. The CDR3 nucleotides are TGCGCCAGCAGCTTGACCCCCCCAGAAAATCAAGAGACCCAGTACTTC. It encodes CASSLTPPENQETQYF.

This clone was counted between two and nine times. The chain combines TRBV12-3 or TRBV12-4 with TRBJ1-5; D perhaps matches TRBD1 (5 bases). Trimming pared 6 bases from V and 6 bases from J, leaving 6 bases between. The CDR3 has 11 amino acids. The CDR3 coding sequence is TGTGCCAGCAGCGGGGGTCAGCCCCAGCATTTT. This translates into CASSGGQPQHF.

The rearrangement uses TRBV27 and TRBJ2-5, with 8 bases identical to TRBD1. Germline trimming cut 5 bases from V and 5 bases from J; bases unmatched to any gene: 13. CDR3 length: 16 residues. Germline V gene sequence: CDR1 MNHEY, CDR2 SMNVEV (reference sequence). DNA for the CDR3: TGTGCCAGCAGTCCCCGATCTTCAGGGGGCATGGAGACCCAGTACTTC. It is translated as CASSPRSSGGMETQYF.

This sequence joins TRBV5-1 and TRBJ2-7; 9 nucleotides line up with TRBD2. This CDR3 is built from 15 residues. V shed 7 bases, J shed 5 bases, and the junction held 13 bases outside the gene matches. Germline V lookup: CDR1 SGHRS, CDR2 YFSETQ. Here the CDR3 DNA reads TGCGCCAGCGGGAGAATAGCGGGAGCGGGAGACGAGCAGTACTTC. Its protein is CASGRIAGAGDEQYF. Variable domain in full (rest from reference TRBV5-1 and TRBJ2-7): KAGVTQTPRYLIKTRGQQVTLSCSPISGHRSVSWYQQTPGQGLQFLFEYFSETQRNKGNFPGRFSGRQFSNSRSEMNVSTLELGDSALYLCASGRIAGAGDEQYFGPGTRLTVT.

CDR3 residues: CATSREDRLSNEQFF. The CDR3 DNA follows: TGTGCCACCAGCAGAGAAGATAGACTGAGCAATGAGCAGTTCTTC. This chain connects TRBV15 to TRBJ2-1, with D unclear. CDR3 size: 15 residues. V dropped 0 bases and J dropped 6 bases, with 12 bases sitting between them. Germline V gene data show CDR1 as LNHNV and CDR2 as YYDKDF (reference sequence). Drawing the rest from reference TRBV15 and TRBJ2-1, the complete variable domain is DAMVIQNPRYQVTQFGKPVTLSCSQTLNHNVMYWYQQKSSQAPKLLFHYYDKDFNNEADTPDNFQSRRPNTSFCFLDIRSPGLGDTAMYLCATSREDRLSNEQFFGPGTRLTVL.

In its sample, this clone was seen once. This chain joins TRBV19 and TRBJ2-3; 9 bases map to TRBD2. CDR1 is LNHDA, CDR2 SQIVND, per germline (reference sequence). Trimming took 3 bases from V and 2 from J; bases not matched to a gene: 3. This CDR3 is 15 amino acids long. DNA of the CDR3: TGTGCCAGTAGTATCCTAGCGGGGATCACAGATACGCAGTATTTT. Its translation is CASSILAGITDTQYF.

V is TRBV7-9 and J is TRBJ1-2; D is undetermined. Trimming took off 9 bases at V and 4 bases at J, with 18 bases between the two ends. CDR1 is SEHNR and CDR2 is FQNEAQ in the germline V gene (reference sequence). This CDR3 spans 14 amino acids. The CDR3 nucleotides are TGTGCCAGTAGTAGTTGGCGGGAACTCTATGGCTACACCTTC. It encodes CASSSWRELYGYTF.

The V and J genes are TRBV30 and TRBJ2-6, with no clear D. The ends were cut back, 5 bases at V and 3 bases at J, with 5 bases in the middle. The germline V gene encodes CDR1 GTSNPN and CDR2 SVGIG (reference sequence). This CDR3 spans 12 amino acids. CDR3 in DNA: TGTGCCTGGGACATTGGGGCCAACGTCCTGACTTTC. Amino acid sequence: CAWDIGANVLTF.

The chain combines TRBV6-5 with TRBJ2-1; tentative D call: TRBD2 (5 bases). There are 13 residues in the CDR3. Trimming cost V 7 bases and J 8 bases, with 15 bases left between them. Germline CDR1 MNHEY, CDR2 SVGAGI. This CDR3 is CASTLEVEDEQFF. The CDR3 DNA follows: TGTGCCAGCACCCTAGAAGTGGAGGATGAGCAGTTCTTC.

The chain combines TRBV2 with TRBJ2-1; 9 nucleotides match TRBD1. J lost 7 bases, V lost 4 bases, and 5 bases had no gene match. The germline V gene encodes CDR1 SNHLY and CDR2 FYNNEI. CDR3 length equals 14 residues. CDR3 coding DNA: TGTGCCAGCAGTGCTCTCGGGACAGGGAATGAGCAGTTCTTC. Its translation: CASSALGTGNEQFF.

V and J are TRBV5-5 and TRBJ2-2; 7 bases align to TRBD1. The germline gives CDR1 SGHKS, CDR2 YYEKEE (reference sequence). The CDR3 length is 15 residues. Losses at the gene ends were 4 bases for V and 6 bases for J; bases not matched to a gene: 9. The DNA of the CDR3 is TGTGCCAGCAGCCCGCTACAGGGGCTCGCCGGGGAGCTGTTTTTT. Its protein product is CASSPLQGLAGELFF. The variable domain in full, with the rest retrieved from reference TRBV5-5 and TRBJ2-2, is DAGVTQSPTHLIKTRGQQVTLRCSPISGHKSVSWYQQVLGQGPQFIFQYYEKEERGRGNFPDRFSARQFPNYSSELNVNALLLGDSALYLCASSPLQGLAGELFFGEGSRLTVL.

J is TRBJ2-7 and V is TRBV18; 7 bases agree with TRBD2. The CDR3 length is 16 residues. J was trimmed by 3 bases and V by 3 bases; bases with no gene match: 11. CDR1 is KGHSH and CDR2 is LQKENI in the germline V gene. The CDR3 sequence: CASSPPRSGAYYEQYF. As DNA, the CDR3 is TGTGCCAGCTCACCCCCGCGCAGCGGGGCATACTACGAGCAGTACTTC.

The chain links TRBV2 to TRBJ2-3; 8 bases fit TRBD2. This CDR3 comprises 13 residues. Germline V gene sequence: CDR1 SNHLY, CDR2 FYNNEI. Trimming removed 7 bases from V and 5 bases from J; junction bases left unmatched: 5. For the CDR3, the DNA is TGTGCCAGCAAACTAGCGGATCGAGATACGCAGTATTTT. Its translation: CASKLADRDTQYF.